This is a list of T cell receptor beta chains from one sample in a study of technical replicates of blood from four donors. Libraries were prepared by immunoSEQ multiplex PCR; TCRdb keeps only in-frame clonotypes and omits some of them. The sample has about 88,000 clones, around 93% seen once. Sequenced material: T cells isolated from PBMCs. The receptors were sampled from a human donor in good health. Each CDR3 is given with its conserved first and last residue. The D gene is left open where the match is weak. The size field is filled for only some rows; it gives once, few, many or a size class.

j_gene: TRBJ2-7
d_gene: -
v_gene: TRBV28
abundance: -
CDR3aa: CASSLGSRGLFTEQYF
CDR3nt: TGTGCCAGCAGTTTAGGTTCCAGGGGATTGTTTACCGAGCAGTACTTC

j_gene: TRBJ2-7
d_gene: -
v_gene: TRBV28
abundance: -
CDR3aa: CASRHEDGDEQYF
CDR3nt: TGTGCCAGCAGACACGAGGACGGGGACGAGCAGTACTTC

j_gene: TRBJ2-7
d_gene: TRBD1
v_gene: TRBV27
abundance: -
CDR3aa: CASSEGQGYEQYF
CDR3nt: TGTGCCAGCTCGGAGGGACAGGGTTACGAGCAGTACTTC

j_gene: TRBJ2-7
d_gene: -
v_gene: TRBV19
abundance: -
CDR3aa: CASSMPGSDEQYF
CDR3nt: TGTGCCAGTAGTATGCCGGGATCGGACGAGCAGTACTTC

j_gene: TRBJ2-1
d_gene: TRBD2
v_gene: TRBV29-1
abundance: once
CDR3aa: CSAYASGGPDEQFF
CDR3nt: TGCAGCGCCTACGCCAGCGGGGGCCCCGATGAGCAGTTCTTC

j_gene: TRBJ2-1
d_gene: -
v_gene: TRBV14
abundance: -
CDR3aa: CASSQEIRQDPYNEQFF
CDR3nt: TGTGCCAGCAGCCAAGAGATACGACAGGACCCCTACAATGAGCAGTTCTTC

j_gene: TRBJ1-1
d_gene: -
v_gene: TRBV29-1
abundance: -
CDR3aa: CSVLIGRYGEAFF
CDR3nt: TGCAGCGTTTTAATCGGGAGGTACGGTGAAGCTTTCTTT

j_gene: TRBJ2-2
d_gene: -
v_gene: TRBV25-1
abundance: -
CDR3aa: CASSRPGRNTGELFF
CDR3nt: TGTGCCAGCAGTCGTCCAGGGCGGAACACCGGGGAGCTGTTTTTT

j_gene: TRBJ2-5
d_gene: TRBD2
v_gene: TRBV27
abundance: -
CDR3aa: CASSPRTRKETQYF
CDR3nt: TGTGCCAGCAGTCCGCGGACTAGAAAAGAGACCCAGTACTTC

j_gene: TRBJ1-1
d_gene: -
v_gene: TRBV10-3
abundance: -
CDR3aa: CATLPGLDGTEAFF
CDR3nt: TGTGCCACACTACCGGGACTTGACGGCACTGAAGCTTTCTTT

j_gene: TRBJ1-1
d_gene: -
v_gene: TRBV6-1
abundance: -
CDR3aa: CASSEYSGDVGNTEAFF
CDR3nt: TGTGCCAGCAGTGAATACTCGGGGGATGTAGGGAACACTGAAGCTTTCTTT

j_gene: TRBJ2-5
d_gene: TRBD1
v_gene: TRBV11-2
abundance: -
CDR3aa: CASSQGAAMVIETQYF
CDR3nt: TGTGCCAGCAGCCAGGGGGCGGCTATGGTTATAGAGACCCAGTACTTC

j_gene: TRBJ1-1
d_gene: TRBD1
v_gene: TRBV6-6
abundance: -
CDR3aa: CASSYSNTGGMGAFF
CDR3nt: TGTGCCAGCAGTTACTCGAACACAGGGGGCATGGGTGCTTTCTTT

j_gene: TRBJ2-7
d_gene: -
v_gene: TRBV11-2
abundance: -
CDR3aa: CASERGLGPYEQYF
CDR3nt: TGTGCCAGCGAAAGGGGACTCGGGCCCTACGAGCAGTACTTC

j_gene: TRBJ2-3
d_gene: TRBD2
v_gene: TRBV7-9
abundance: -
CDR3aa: CASSSETTSGGAWADTQYF
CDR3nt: TGTGCCAGCAGCTCCGAAACTACTAGCGGGGGGGCATGGGCAGATACGCAGTATTTT

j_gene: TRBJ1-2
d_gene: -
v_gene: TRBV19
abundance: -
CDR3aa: CASSIGATQGIYGYTF
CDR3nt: TGTGCCAGTAGTATAGGCGCCACACAGGGCATCTATGGCTACACCTTC

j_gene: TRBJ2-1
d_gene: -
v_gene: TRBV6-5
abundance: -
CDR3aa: CASSSTDSRTFF
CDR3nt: TGTGCCAGCAGTTCGACCGACTCTAGAACGTTCTTC

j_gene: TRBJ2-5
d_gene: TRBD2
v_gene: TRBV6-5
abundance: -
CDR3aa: CASSYSRGGGETQYF
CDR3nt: TGTGCCAGCAGTTACTCACGGGGGGGCGGTGAGACCCAGTACTTC

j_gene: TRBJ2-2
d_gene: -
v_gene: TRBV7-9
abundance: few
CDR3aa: CASSLRGTGELFF
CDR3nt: TGTGCCAGCAGCTTAAGGGGCACCGGGGAGCTGTTTTTT

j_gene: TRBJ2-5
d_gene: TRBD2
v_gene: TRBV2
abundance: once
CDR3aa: CASVERGYQETQYF
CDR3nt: TGTGCCAGCGTAGAGCGGGGGTACCAAGAGACCCAGTACTTC

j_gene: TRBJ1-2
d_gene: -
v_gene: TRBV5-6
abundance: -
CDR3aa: CASSLGAQNNYGYTF
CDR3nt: TGTGCCAGCAGCTTGGGCGCACAGAACAACTATGGCTACACCTTC

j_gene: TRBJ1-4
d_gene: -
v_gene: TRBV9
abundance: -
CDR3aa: CASSPSIGGSVEKLFF
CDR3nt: TGTGCCAGCAGCCCTTCCATAGGGGGTAGTGTGGAAAAACTGTTTTTT

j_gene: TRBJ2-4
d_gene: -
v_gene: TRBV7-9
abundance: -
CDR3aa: CASSLAVGQGRNIQYF
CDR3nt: TGTGCCAGCAGCTTAGCTGTGGGGCAGGGTAGAAACATTCAGTACTTC

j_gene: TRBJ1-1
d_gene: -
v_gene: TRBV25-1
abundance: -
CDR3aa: CASSDGGDTEAFF
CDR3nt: TGTGCCAGCAGTGATGGGGGGGACACTGAAGCTTTCTTT

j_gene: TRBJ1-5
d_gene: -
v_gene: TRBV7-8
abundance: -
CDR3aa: CASREGGSRPYQPQHF
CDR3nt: TGTGCCAGCCGGGAAGGAGGGTCCAGACCCTATCAGCCCCAGCATTTT

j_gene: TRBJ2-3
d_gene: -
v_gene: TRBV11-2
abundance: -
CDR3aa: CASSLVARPDTQYF
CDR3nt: TGTGCCAGCAGCTTAGTAGCCCGTCCAGATACGCAGTATTTT

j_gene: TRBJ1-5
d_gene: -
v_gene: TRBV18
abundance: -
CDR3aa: CASSAGLNQPQHF
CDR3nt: TGTGCCAGCTCAGCAGGGTTAAATCAGCCCCAGCATTTT

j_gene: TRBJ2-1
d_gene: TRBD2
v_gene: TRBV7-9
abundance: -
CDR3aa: CASSLLLASSYNEQFF
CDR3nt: TGTGCCAGCAGCTTGCTACTAGCGTCATCCTACAATGAGCAGTTCTTC

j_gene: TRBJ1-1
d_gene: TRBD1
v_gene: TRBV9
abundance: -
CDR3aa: CASSVDRGNTEAFF
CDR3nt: TGTGCCAGCAGCGTAGACAGGGGCAACACTGAAGCTTTCTTT

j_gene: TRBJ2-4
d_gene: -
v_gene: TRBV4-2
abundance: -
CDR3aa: CASSQDVGRLDKNIQYF
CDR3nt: TGTGCCAGCAGCCAAGATGTGGGGAGGTTAGACAAAAACATTCAGTACTTC

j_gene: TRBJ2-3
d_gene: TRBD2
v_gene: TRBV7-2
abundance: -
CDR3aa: CASSSRLAADTQYF
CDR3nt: TGTGCCAGCAGCTCGCGACTAGCCGCAGATACGCAGTATTTT

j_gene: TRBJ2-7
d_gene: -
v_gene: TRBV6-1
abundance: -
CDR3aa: CASTSSEQYF
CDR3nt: TGTGCCAGCACCTCCAGCGAGCAGTACTTC

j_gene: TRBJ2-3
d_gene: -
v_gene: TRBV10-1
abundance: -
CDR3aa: CASSESRRDTQYF
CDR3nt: TGCGCCAGCAGTGAGTCGAGGCGAGATACGCAGTATTTT

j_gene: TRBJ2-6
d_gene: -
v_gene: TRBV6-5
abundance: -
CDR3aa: CASSYSRASGANVLTF
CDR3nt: TGTGCCAGCAGTTACTCGAGGGCCTCTGGGGCCAACGTCCTGACTTTC

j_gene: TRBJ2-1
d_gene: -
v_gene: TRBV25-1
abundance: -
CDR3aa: CASSWGAYNEQFF
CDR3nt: TGTGCCAGCTCTTGGGGAGCCTACAATGAGCAGTTCTTC

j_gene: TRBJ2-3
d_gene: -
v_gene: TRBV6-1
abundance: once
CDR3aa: CASMPTTSSTDTQYF
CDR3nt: TGTGCCAGCATGCCGACTACCTCTAGCACAGATACGCAGTATTTT

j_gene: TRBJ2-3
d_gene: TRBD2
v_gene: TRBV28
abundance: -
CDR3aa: CASRPSLAGAKDTQYF
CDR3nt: TGTGCCAGCAGGCCCTCCTTAGCGGGAGCCAAAGATACGCAGTATTTT

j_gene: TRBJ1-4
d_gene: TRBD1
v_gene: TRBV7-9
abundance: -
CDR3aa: CASSSSRDRPNEKLFF
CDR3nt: TGTGCCAGCAGCTCGAGCCGGGACAGACCGAATGAAAAACTGTTTTTT

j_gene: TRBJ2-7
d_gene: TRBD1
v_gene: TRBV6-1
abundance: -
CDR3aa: CALVRTGQQTYEQYF
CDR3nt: TGTGCCTTGGTTCGTACGGGACAGCAAACCTACGAGCAGTACTTC

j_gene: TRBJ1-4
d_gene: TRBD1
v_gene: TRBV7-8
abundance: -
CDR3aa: CASSAMDRVFDEKLFF
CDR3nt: TGTGCCAGCAGCGCCATGGACAGGGTTTTTGATGAAAAACTGTTTTTT

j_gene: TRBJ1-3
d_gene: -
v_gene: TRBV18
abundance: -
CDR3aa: CASSLNSQSSGNTIYF
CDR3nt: TGTGCCAGCTCACTGAACAGCCAAAGCTCTGGAAACACCATATATTTT

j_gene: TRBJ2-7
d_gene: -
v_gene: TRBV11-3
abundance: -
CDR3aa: CASSLNTAYEQYF
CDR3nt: TGTGCCAGCAGCTTGAACACCGCCTACGAGCAGTACTTC

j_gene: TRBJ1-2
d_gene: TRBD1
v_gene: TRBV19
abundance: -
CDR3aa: CASSIVTGVGGYTF
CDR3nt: TGTGCCAGTAGTATAGTCACAGGGGTAGGCGGCTACACCTTC

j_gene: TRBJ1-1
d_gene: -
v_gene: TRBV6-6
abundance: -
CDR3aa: CASTLGENTEAFF
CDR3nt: TGTGCCAGCACTTTAGGGGAGAACACTGAAGCTTTCTTT

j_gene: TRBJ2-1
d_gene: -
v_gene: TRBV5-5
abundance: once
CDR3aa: CASSALFHEQFF
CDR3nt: TGTGCCAGCAGCGCCCTATTCCATGAGCAGTTCTTC

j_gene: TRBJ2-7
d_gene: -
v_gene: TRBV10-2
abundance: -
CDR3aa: CASSGAGEQYF
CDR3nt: TGCGCCAGCAGTGGAGCCGGCGAGCAGTACTTC

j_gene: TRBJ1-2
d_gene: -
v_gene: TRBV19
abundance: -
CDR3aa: CASRGTGIYGGYTF
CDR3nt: TGTGCCAGTAGGGGCACAGGGATCTATGGAGGCTACACCTTC

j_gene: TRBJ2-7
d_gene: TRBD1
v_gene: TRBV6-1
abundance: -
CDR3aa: CASSEERGDRGPGEQYF
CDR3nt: TGTGCCAGCAGTGAAGAGAGGGGGGACAGGGGGCCCGGCGAGCAGTACTTC

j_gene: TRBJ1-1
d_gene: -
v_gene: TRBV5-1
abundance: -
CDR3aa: CASSLAQGNTEAFF
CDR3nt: TGCGCCAGCAGCTTGGCACAGGGTAACACTGAAGCTTTCTTT

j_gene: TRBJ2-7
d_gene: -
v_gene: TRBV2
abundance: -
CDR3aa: CASSVESGGAYEQYF
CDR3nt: TGTGCCAGCAGTGTAGAATCTGGGGGGGCTTACGAGCAGTACTTC

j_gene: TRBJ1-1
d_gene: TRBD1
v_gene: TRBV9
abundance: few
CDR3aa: CASSGPTGVTEAFF
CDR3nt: TGTGCCAGCAGCGGCCCGACAGGGGTCACTGAAGCTTTCTTT

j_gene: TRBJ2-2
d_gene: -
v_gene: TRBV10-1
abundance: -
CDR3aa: CASSETGKPLASGELFF
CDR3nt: TGCGCCAGCAGTGAGACGGGAAAACCCCTAGCGTCCGGGGAGCTGTTTTTT

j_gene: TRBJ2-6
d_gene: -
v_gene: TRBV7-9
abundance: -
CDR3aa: CASSLVLSGANVLTF
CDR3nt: TGTGCCAGCAGCTTAGTCCTTTCTGGGGCCAACGTCCTGACTTTC